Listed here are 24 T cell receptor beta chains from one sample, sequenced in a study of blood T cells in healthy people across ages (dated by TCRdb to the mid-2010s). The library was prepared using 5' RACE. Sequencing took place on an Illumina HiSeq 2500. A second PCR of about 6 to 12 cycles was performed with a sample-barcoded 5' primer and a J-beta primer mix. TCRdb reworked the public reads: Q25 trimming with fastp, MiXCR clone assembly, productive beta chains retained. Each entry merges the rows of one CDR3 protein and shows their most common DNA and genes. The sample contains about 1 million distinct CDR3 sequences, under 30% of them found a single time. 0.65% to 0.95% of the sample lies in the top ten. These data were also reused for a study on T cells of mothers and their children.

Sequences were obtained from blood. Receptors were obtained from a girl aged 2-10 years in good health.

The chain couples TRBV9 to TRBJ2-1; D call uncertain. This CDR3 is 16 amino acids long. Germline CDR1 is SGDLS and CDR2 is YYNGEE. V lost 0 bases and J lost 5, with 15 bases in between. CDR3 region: CASSVAITGSHNEQFF. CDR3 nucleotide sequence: TGTGCCAGCAGCGTAGCTATTACCGGGTCCCACAATGAGCAGTTCTTC.

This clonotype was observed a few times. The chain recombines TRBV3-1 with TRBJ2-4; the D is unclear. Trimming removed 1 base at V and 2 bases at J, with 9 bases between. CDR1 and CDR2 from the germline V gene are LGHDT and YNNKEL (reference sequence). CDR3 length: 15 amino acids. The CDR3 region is CASSQGVGTKNIQYF. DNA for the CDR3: TGTGCCAGCAGCCAAGGCGTTGGGACCAAAAACATTCAGTACTTC.

In DNA form, the CDR3 reads TGTGCCAGCAGCTTATGGACCGGGACACTGAAGGACGAGCAGTACTTC. It translates to CASSLWTGTLKDEQYF. The rearrangement uses TRBV7-9 and TRBJ2-7, with D possibly being TRBD1 (6 bases). Per germline, CDR1 SEHNR and CDR2 FQNEAQ (reference sequence). The V end lost 2 bases, the J end lost 5 bases, and 19 bases lay between the germline ends. There are 16 residues in the CDR3.

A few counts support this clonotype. CDR3 amino acids: CASKHGLRYEQYF. The DNA of the CDR3 is TGTGCCAGCAAACACGGACTCCGCTACGAGCAGTACTTC. V gene TRBV12-3 or TRBV12-4 combines with J gene TRBJ2-7; maybe TRBD2 (5 bases). The CDR3 is 13 residues long. Trimming took off 7 bases at V and 3 bases at J, with 13 bases between the two ends.

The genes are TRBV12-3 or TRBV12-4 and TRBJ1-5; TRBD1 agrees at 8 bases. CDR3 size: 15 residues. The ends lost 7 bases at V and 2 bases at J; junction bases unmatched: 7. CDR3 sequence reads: CASTRTGTRNQPQHF. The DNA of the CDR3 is TGTGCCAGCACCAGGACAGGGACGCGCAATCAGCCCCAGCATTTT.

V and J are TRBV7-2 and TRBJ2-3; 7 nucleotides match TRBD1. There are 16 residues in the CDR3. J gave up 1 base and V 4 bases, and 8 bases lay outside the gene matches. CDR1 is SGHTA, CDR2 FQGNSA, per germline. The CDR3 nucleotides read TGTGCCAGCAGCTCGAACAGGGGATGGGGCACAGATACGCAGTATTTT. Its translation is CASSSNRGWGTDTQYF.

CDR3 DNA: TGTGCCAGCTCATACCGGGACTCCCAGCAGTACTTC. It yields the protein CASSYRDSQQYF. This chain uses TRBV27 with TRBJ2-5; weak D call: TRBD2 (6 bases). V lost 8 bases to trimming and J lost 11 bases, with 18 bases between them. Per germline, CDR1 MNHEY and CDR2 SMNVEV (reference sequence). The CDR3 loop spans 12 amino acids.

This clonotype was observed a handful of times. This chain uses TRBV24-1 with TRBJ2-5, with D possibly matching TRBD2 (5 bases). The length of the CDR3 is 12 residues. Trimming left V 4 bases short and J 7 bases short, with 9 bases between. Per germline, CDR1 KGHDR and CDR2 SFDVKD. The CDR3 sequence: CATSEYSGTQYF. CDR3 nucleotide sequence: TGTGCCACCAGTGAATACAGCGGGACCCAGTACTTC.

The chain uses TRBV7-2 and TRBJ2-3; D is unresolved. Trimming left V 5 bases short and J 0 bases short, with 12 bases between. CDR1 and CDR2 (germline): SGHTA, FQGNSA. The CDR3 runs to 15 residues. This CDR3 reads CASSPIEDSTDTQYF. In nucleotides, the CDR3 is TGTGCCAGCAGCCCCATCGAGGACAGCACAGATACGCAGTATTTT.

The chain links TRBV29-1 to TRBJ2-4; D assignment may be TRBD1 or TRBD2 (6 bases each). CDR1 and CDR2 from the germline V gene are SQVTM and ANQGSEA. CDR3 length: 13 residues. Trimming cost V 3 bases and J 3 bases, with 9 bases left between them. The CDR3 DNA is TGCAGCGTTGAGGAGGGGGGCAAAAACATTCAGTACTTC. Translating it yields CSVEEGGKNIQYF.

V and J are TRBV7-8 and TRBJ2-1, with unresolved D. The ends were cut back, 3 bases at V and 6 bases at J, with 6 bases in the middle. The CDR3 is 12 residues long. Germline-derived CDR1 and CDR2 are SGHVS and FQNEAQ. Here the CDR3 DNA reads TGTGCCAGCAGCTTGGACCTCAATGAGCAGTTCTTC. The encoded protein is CASSLDLNEQFF.

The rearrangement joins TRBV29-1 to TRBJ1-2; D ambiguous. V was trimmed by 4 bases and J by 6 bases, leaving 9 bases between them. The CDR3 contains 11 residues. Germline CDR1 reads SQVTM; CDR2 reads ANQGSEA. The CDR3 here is CSVGRPHGYTF. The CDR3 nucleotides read TGCAGCGTTGGTCGACCGCATGGCTACACCTTC.

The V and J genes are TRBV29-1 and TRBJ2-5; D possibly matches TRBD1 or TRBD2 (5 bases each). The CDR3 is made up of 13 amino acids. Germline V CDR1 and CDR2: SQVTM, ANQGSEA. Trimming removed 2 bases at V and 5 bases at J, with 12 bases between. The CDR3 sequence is CSVETGPLETQYF. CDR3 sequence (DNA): TGCAGCGTTGAAACGGGACCACTGGAGACCCAGTACTTC.

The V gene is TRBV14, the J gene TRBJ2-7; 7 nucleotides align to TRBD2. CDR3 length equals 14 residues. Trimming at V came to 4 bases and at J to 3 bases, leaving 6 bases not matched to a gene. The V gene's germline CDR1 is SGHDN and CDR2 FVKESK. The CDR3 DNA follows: TGTGCCAGCAGCCGGGAGGGGAATTTCTACGAGCAGTACTTC. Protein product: CASSREGNFYEQYF.

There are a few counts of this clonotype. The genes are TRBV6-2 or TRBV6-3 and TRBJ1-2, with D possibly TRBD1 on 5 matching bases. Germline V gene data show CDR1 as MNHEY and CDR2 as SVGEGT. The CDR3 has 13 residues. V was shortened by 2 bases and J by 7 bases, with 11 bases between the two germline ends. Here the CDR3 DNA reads TGTGCCAGCAGTTACGGGGGATTGGGTGGCTACACCTTC. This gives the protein CASSYGGLGGYTF.

The CDR3 region is CASRYRPEHTQYF. CDR3 nucleotides: TGTGCCAGCAGGTACCGTCCCGAACATACGCAGTATTTT. This chain uses TRBV27 with TRBJ2-3, with D unresolved. Germline V gene sequence: CDR1 MNHEY, CDR2 SMNVEV (reference sequence). V was clipped by 6 bases and J by 7 bases, with 14 bases between them. This CDR3 has 13 amino acids.

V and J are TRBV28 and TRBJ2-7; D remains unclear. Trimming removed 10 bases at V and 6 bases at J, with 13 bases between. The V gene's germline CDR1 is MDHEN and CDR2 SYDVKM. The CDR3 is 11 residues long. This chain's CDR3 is CATYSGREQYF. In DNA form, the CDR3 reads TGTGCCACCTACAGTGGTCGCGAGCAGTACTTC.

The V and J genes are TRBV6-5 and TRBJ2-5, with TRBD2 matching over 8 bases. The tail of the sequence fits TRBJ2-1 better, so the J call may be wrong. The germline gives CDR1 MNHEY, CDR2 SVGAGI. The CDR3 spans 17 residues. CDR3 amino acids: CASSYTQASGSSNEQFF. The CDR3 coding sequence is TGTGCCAGCAGTTACACCCAGGCAAGCGGGAGTTCTAATGAGCAGTTCTTC.

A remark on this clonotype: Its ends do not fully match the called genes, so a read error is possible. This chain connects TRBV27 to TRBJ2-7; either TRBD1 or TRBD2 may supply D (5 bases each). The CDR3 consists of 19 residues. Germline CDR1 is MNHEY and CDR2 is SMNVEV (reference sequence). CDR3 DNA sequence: TGTGCCAGCAGAGACACATTAGACTCGATACCTTACGAAGACGGGGCTCCTTTCTTC. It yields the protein CASRDTLDSIPYEDGAPFF.

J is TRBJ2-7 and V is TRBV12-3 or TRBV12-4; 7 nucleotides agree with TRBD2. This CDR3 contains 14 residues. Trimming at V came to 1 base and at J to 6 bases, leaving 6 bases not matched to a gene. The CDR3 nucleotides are TGTGCCAGCAGTTTAGTGGGGGGGTCGTTCGAGCAGTACTTC. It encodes CASSLVGGSFEQYF.

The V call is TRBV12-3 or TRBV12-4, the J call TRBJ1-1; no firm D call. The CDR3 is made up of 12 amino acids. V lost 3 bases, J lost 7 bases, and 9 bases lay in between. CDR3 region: CASSFSRGEAFF. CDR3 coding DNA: TGTGCCAGCAGTTTTTCTCGAGGTGAAGCTTTCTTT.

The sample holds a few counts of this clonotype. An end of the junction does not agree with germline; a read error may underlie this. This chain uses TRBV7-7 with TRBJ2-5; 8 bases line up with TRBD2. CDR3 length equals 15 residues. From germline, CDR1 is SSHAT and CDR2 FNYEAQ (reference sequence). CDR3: CASSPLGGAGETQYF. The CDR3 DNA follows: TGTGCTAGCAGCCCACTCGGGGGGGCCGGAGAGACCCAGTACTTC.

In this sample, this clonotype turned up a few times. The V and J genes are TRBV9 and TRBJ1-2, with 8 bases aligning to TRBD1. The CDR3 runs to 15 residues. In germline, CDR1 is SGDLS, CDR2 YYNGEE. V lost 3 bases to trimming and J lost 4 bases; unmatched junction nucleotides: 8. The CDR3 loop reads CASSAGTGFRYGYTF. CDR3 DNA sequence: TGTGCCAGCAGCGCCGGGACAGGTTTTCGCTATGGCTACACCTTC.

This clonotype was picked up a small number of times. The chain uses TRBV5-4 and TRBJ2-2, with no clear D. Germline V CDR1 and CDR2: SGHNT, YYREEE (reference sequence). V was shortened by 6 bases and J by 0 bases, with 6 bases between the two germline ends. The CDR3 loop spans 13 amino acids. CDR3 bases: TGTGCCAGCACAGCAACGAACACCGGGGAGCTGTTTTTT. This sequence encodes CASTATNTGELFF.